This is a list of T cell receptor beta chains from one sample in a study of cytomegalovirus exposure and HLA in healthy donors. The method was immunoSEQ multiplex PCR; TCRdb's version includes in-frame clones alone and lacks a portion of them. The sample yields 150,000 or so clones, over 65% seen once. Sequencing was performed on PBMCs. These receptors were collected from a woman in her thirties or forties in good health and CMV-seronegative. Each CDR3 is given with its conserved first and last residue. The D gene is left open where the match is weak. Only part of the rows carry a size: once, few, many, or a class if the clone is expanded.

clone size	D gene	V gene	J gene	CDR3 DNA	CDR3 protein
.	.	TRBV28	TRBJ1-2	TGTGCCAGCGAGGGGGGGACCTCATCCGGTCGCTACACCTTC	CASEGGTSSGRYTF
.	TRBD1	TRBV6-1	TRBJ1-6	TGTGCCAGCAGTGAGCACAGGGGTTCACCCCTCCACTTT	CASSEHRGSPLHF
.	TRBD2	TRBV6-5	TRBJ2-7	TGTGCCAGCAGTTACTCGGGCGGGGGGAACTACGAGCAGTACTTC	CASSYSGGGNYEQYF
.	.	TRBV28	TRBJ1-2	TGTGCCAGCAGTCTTATTACCGCGCTCGGCAGGACCTTC	CASSLITALGRTF
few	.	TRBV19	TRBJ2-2	TGTGCCAGCCGTCTGGCGGTCCCCAACACCGGGGAGCTGTTTTTT	CASRLAVPNTGELFF
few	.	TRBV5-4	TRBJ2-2	TGTGCCAGCACCCGGGAGCCGGCGAACACCGGGGAGCTGTTTTTT	CASTREPANTGELFF
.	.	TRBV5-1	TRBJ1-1	TGCGCCAGCAGCGAGCCGAACACTGAAGCTTTCTTT	CASSEPNTEAFF
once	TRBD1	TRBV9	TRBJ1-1	TGTGCCAGCAGCGCGACAGGGGGAAGCACTGAAGCTTTCTTT	CASSATGGSTEAFF
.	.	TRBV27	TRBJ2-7	TGTGCCAGCAGCCTCCGAGACAGCTTAGACGAGCAGTACTTC	CASSLRDSLDEQYF
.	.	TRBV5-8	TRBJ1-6	TGTGCCAGCAGCCAGCCTGGGTGGCGGGGGGATAATTCACCCCTCCACTTT	CASSQPGWRGDNSPLHF
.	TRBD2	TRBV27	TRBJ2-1	TGTGCCAGCAGACCCCTAGCGGGGGGCCCGTTCTTC	CASRPLAGGPFF
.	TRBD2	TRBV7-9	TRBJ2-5	TGTGCCAGCAGCTTAGAAGGGACTAGCGCGGGGGAGACCCAGTACTTC	CASSLEGTSAGETQYF
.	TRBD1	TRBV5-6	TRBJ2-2	TGTGCCAGCAGTCCCGAAAGGGGGACAGGGAACACCGGGGAGCTGTTTTTT	CASSPERGTGNTGELFF
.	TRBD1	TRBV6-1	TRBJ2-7	TGTGCCAGCAGTGAGGGACAGGGATTTGACGAGCAGTACTTC	CASSEGQGFDEQYF
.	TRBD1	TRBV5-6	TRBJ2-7	TGTGCCAGCAGCGTGACAGGGGGCCCAGAAACCTACGAGCAGTACTTC	CASSVTGGPETYEQYF
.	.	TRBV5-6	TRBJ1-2	TGTGCCAGCAGCTTTAGTACGGGCTACACCTTC	CASSFSTGYTF
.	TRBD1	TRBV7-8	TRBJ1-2	TGTGCCAGCAGCCCCGGACAGGGGGGGACTTGGTATGGCTACACCTTC	CASSPGQGGTWYGYTF
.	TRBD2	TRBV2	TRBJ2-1	TGTGCCAGCAGTGAAGACGGACTAGCGGGTTACAATGAGCAGTTCTTC	CASSEDGLAGYNEQFF
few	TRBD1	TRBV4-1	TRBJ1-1	TGCGCCAGCAGCCCACAACTCAGGGGACAGGGTCCTGAAGCTTTCTTT	CASSPQLRGQGPEAFF
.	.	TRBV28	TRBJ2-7	TGTGCCAGCAGTTTCCAGGCTTCCCTTACCTACGAGCAGTACTTC	CASSFQASLTYEQYF
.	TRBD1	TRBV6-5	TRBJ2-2	TGTGCCAGCAGTTCCGACAGGGGGAACACCGGGGAGCTGTTTTTT	CASSSDRGNTGELFF
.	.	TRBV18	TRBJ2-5	TGTGCCTCCTCTTTCACGGGGGCGGGGGAGCAGTACTTC	CASSFTGAGEQYF
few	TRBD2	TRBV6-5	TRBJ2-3	TGTGCCAGCAGCCCCGGACTAGCTAGCACAGATACGCAGTATTTT	CASSPGLASTDTQYF
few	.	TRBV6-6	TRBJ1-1	TGTGCCAGCAGTTACACTCAGGGTTCCACTGAAGCTTTCTTT	CASSYTQGSTEAFF
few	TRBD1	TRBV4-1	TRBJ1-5	TGCGCCAGCAGCCAAGATAGGGGGACAGGAGGAATCAATCAGCCCCAGCATTTT	CASSQDRGTGGINQPQHF
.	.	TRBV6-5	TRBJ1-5	TGTGCCAGCAGGGCTTATAGCAATCAGCCCCAGCATTTT	CASRAYSNQPQHF
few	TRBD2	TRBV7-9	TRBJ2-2	TGTGCCAGCAGCCCGGGACTAGCCACCGGGGAGCTGTTTTTT	CASSPGLATGELFF
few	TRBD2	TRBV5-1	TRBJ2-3	TGCGCCAGCAGCTTGGTTGGGGGGGACACAGATACGCAGTATTTT	CASSLVGGDTDTQYF
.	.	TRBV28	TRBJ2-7	TGTGCCAGCACCCTACGGGGGATGGGCGAGCAGTACTTC	CASTLRGMGEQYF
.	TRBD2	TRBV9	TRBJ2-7	TGTGCCAGCAGCGCCCCGGGGGGGGGAAACGAGCAGTACTTC	CASSAPGGGNEQYF
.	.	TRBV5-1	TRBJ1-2	TGCGCCAGCAGCTCAGACATAACTAACTATGGCTACACCTTC	CASSSDITNYGYTF
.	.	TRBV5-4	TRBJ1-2	TGTGCCAGCAGCTTGGGTGGAGGGAACTATGGCTACACCTTC	CASSLGGGNYGYTF
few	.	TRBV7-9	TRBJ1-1	TGTGCCAGCAGCTTACCAATAAGACAGCTTAGCACTGAAGCTTTCTTT	CASSLPIRQLSTEAFF
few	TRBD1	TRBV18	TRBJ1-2	TGTGCCAGCTCACCGAAGGGGACAGTCTATGGCTACACCTTC	CASSPKGTVYGYTF
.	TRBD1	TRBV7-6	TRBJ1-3	TGTGCCAGCAGCCCATCCGGACAGGTTCCTGGAAACACCATATATTTT	CASSPSGQVPGNTIYF
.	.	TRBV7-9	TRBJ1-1	TGTGCCAGCAGCTTACGTGGGGCCTTGAACACTGAAGCTTTCTTT	CASSLRGALNTEAFF
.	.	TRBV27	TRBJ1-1	TGTGCCAGTAATGACAGGCTGAACACTGAAGCTTTCTTT	CASNDRLNTEAFF
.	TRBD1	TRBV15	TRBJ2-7	TGTGCCACCTTTACTCCGGAATCCGGGACAGGCGATAGCTCCTACGAGCAGTACTTC	CATFTPESGTGDSSYEQYF
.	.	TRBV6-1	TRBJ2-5	TGTGCCAGCAGTGCCAGTTCCCAAGAGACCCAGTACTTC	CASSASSQETQYF
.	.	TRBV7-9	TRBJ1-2	TGTGCCAGCAGCGTGGTGGGAGGTTCTAACTATGGCTACACCTTC	CASSVVGGSNYGYTF
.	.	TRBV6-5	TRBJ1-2	TGTGCCAGCACTGAGACAGACAGCTCCTATGGCTACACCTTC	CASTETDSSYGYTF
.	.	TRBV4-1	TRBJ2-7	TGCGCCAGCAGCCACCCAGTCTCCTACGAGCAGTACTTC	CASSHPVSYEQYF
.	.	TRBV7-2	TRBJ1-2	TGTGCCAGCAGCCCCCCAGTGGCGGGGTACGGCTACACCTTC	CASSPPVAGYGYTF
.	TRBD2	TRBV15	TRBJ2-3	TGTGCCACCAGCAGGAACCCCGGGACTAGCGGCAAAGATACGCAGTATTTT	CATSRNPGTSGKDTQYF
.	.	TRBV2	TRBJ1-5	TGTGCCACCCGAGGAGAGGTAAATCAGCCCCAGCATTTT	CATRGEVNQPQHF
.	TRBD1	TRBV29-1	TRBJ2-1	TGCAGCGTTGCCAGGGGGCAGGAAGAGCAGTTCTTC	CSVARGQEEQFF
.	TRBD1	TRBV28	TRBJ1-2	TGTGCCAGCAGCAGGGGGTCCTATGGCTACACCTTC	CASSRGSYGYTF
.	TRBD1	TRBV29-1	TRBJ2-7	TGCAGCGCACGAAAGGGGGCTCAATCCTACGAGCAGTACTTC	CSARKGAQSYEQYF
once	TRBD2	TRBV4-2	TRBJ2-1	TGTGCCAGCAGCCTACTCACTAGCGGGGGGGCAGTTGAGCAGTTCTTC	CASSLLTSGGAVEQFF
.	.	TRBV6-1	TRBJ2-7	TGTGCCAGCAGTGGGGCGACGGGGTACGAGCAGTACTTC	CASSGATGYEQYF
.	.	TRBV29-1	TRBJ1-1	TGCAGCGTTGAACAGGGAGGGGTGGTCACTGAAGCTTTCTTT	CSVEQGGVVTEAFF
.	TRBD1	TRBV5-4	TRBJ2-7	TGTGCCAGCAGCTTAGGGACAGGGGCCTACGAGCAGTACTTC	CASSLGTGAYEQYF
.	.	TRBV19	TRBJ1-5	TGTGCCGCCCAGGGCTCATCGCGCAATCAGCCCCAGCATTTT	CAAQGSSRNQPQHF
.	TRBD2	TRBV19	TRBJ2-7	TGTGCCAGTGCTCCTTTCGGGGGGTCCTCCTACGAGCAGTACTTC	CASAPFGGSSYEQYF
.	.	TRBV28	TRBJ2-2	TGTGCCAGCAGTTTGGGGAGCACCGGGGAGCTGTTTTTT	CASSLGSTGELFF
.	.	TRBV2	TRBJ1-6	TGTGCCAGCAGTGAGATGCGGGGGGGCAATTCACCCCTCCACTTT	CASSEMRGGNSPLHF
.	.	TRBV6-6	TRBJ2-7	TGTGCCAGCATCTCCGAGGGTTACGAGCAGTACTTC	CASISEGYEQYF
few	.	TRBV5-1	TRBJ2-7	TGCGCCAGCAGCGCGGACAGTTACGAGCAGTACTTC	CASSADSYEQYF
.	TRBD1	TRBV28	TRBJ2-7	TGTGCCAGCAGTTTAATTCCCACAGGGGCCGGGGAGCAGTACTTC	CASSLIPTGAGEQYF